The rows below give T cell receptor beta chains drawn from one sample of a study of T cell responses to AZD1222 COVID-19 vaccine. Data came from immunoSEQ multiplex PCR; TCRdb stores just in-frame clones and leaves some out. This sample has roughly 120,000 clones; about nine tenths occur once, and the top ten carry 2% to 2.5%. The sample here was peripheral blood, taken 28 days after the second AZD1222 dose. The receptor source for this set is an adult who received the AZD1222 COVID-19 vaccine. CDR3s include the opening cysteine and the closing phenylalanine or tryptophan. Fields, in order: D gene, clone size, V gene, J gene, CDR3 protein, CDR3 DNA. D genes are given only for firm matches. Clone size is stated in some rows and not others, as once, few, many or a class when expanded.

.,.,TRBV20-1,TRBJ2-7,CSANSGYEQYF,TGCAGTGCTAATTCGGGCTACGAGCAGTACTTC
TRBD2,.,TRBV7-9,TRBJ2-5,CASSQGSSGGSETQYF,TGTGCCAGCAGCCAGGGGTCTAGCGGGGGGTCGGAGACCCAGTACTTC
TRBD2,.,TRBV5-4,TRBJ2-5,CASSLAVGGQETQYF,TGTGCCAGCAGCTTGGCCGTCGGGGGGCAAGAGACCCAGTACTTC
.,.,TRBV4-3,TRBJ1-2,CASSQNPGDYGYTF,TGCGCCAGCAGCCAAAACCCAGGGGACTATGGCTACACCTTC
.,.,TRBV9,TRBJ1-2,CASSTSTGNYGYTF,TGTGCCAGCAGCACCTCGACAGGAAACTATGGCTACACCTTC
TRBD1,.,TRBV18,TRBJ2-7,CASSPGTDYEQYF,TGTGCCAGCTCACCCGGGACAGACTACGAGCAGTACTTC
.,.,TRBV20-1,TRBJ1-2,CSATVLYGYTF,TGCAGTGCTACGGTCCTCTATGGCTACACCTTC
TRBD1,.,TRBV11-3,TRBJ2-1,CASSSTGSSYNEQFF,TGTGCCAGCAGCTCGACAGGGAGCTCCTACAATGAGCAGTTCTTC
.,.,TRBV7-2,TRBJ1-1,CASSLAQGRKGAFF,TGTGCCAGCAGCTTAGCGCAGGGGAGGAAAGGAGCTTTCTTT
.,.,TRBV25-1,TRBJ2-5,CASSDVGPIGETQYF,TGTGCCAGCAGTGATGTGGGACCAATAGGGGAGACCCAGTACTTC
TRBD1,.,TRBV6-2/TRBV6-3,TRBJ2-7,CASRPTPGTGFREQYF,TGTGCCAGCAGGCCTACCCCCGGGACAGGGTTTCGGGAGCAGTACTTC
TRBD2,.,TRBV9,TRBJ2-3,CASSVGNSGGRDTQYF,TGTGCCAGCAGCGTAGGTAATAGCGGGGGTCGCGATACGCAGTATTTT
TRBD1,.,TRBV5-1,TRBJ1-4,CASSAGQSTTNEKLFF,TGCGCCAGCAGCGCGGGACAGTCTACAACTAATGAAAAACTGTTTTTT
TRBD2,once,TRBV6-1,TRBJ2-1,CASSVTSGGGGEQFF,TGTGCCAGCAGTGTGACTAGCGGGGGCGGGGGTGAGCAGTTCTTC
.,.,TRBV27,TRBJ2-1,CASSPRAAVYNEQFF,TGTGCCAGCAGTCCAAGGGCGGCGGTATACAATGAGCAGTTCTTC
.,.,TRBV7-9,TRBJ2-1,CASSRVNWGSYNEQFF,TGTGCCAGCAGCCGTGTGAACTGGGGCTCCTACAATGAGCAGTTCTTC
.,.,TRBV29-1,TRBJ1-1,CSVEVGIDTEAFF,TGCAGCGTTGAAGTAGGAATTGACACTGAAGCTTTCTTT
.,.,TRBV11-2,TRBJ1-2,CASSKVGRAYGYTF,TGTGCCAGCAGCAAAGTTGGCAGGGCCTATGGCTACACCTTC
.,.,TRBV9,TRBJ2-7,CASSRGQYEQYF,TGTGCCAGCAGCCGGGGACAATACGAGCAGTACTTC
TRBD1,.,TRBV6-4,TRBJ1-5,CASSPGTGESNQPQHF,TGTGCCAGCAGCCCCGGGACAGGGGAGAGCAATCAGCCCCAGCATTTT
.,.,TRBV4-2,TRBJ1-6,CASSQDTEGSYNSPLHF,TGTGCCAGCAGCCAAGATACCGAGGGCTCCTATAATTCACCCCTCCACTTT
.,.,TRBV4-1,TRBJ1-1,CASSLLVQGPQEAFF,TGCGCCAGCAGCCTATTAGTTCAGGGCCCCCAGGAAGCTTTCTTT
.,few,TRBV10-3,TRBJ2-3,CAITGSTDTQYF,TGTGCCATCACAGGTTCCACAGATACGCAGTATTTT
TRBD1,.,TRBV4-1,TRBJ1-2,CASSHWTGDGYTF,TGCGCCAGCAGCCACTGGACAGGGGATGGCTACACCTTC
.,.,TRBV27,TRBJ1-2,CASSLRGAGIYGYTF,TGTGCCAGCAGTTTAAGGGGGGCCGGAATCTATGGCTACACCTTC
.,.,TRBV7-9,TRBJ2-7,CASSLSQASYEQYF,TGTGCCAGCAGCTTAAGCCAGGCCTCCTACGAGCAGTACTTC
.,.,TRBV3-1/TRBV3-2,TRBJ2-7,CASSQAYEQYF,TGTGCCAGCAGCCAAGCATACGAGCAGTACTTC
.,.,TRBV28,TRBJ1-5,CASGVTEYSNQPQHF,TGTGCCAGCGGTGTGACAGAGTATAGCAATCAGCCCCAGCATTTT
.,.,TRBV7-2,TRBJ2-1,CASSPYGNSYNEQFF,TGTGCCAGCAGCCCTTACGGGAACTCCTACAATGAGCAGTTCTTC
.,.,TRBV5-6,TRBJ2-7,CASSGGVQQYF,TGTGCCAGCAGCGGAGGGGTTCAGCAGTACTTC
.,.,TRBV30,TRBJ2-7,CAWSVAGPYEQYF,TGTGCCTGGAGTGTAGCAGGGCCCTACGAGCAGTACTTC
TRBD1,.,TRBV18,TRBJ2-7,CASSPRFDRGNEQYF,TGTGCCAGCTCACCACGGTTTGACAGGGGAAACGAGCAGTACTTC
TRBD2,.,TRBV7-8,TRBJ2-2,CATTWGGGTGELFF,TGTGCCACGACCTGGGGGGGTGGCACCGGGGAGCTGTTTTTT
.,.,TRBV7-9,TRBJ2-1,CASSFSNDNEQFF,TGTGCCAGCAGCTTTTCCAATGACAATGAGCAGTTCTTC
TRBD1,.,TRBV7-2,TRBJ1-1,CATTGVPDTEAFF,TGTGCCACGACAGGGGTCCCTGACACTGAAGCTTTCTTT
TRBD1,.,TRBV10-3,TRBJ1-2,CAISGDRGDGYTF,TGTGCCATCAGTGGGGACAGGGGTGATGGCTACACCTTC
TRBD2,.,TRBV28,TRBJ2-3,CASSLLLLGGLERGDPDTQYF,TGTGCCAGCAGTTTATTACTCCTGGGCGGGTTGGAGCGGGGGGACCCAGATACGCAGTATTTT
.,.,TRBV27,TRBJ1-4,CASSTRTTANEKLFF,TGTGCCAGCAGTACCAGGACAACAGCTAATGAAAAACTGTTTTTT
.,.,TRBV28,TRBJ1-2,CASSPSGLGYTF,TGTGCCAGCAGCCCTTCAGGGCTGGGCTACACCTTC
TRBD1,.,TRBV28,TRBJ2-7,CASTPDRAYEQYF,TGTGCCAGCACACCCGACAGGGCCTACGAGCAGTACTTC
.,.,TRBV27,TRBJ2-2,CASSLGTWNTGELFF,TGTGCCAGCAGTTTAGGGACTTGGAACACCGGGGAGCTGTTTTTT
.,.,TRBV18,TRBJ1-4,CASSPGTSLNEKLFF,TGTGCCAGCTCACCAGGAACATCCCTGAATGAAAAACTGTTTTTT
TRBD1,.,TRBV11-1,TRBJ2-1,CASSLDRGPEQFF,TGTGCCAGCAGCTTAGACAGGGGGCCTGAGCAGTTCTTC
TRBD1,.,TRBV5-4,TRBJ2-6,CASSPLTGYGANVLTF,TGTGCCAGCAGCCCCCTGACAGGGTACGGGGCCAACGTCCTGACTTTC
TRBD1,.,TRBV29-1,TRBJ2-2,CSVGGQGAFTGELFF,TGCAGCGTGGGGGGACAGGGGGCCTTCACCGGGGAGCTGTTTTTT